Sequencing of this T cell receptor (beta chain) was carried out in a study of response to subunit inactivated influenza vaccine. Each CDR3 protein gets one entry after TCRdb re-called the RT-PCR reads with MiXCR. The sample has 530,000 or so distinct CDR3 sequences; 14% are singletons. Germline CDR1 SQVTM, CDR2 ANQGSEA. The CDR3 contains 12 residues. V was pared by 5 bases and J by 6 bases, with 3 bases of the junction left unmatched. Study-level findings and limits: It was suggested by the authors that few new T cells are recruited by each seasonal influenza vaccination.

Comment on this clonotype: The antigen is unknown.

The sequencing here drew on PBMCs from blood, taken 11 to 12 days after vaccination. The chain employs TRBV29-1 and TRBJ2-2; 7 bases match TRBD1. This receptor was obtained from a man aged 50 to 59 who received an inactivated influenza vaccine. CDR3 sequence (DNA): TGCAGCGTTCAACAGGGGCCCGGGGAGCTGTTTTTT. It is translated as CSVQQGPGELFF.